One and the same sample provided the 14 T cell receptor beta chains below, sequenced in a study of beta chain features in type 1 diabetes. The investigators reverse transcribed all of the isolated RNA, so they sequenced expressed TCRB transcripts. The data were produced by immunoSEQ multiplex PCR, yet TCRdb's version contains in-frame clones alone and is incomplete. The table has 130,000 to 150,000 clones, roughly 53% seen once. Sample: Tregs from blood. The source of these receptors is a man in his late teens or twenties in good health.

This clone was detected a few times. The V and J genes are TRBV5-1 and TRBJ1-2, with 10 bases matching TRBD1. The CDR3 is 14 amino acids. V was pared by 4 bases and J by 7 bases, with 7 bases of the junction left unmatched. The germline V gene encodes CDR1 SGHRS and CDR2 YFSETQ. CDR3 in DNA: TGCGCCAGCAGCCTCGCCGGGACAGGGGTTGGCTACACCTTC. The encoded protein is CASSLAGTGVGYTF.

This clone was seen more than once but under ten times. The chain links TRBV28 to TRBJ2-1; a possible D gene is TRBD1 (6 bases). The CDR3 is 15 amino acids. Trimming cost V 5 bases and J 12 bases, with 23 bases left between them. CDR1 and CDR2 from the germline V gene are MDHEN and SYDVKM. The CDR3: CASSPGQIPQVGQFF. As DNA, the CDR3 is TGTGCCAGCAGTCCCGGACAGATCCCTCAGGTTGGGCAGTTCTTC.

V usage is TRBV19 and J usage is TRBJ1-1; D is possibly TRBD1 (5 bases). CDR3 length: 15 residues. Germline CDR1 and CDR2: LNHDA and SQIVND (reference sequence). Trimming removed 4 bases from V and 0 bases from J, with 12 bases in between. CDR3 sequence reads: CASSRAWGVNTEAFF. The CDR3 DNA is TGTGCCAGTAGTAGAGCTTGGGGGGTGAACACTGAAGCTTTCTTT. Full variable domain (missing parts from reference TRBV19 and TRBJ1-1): DGGITQSPKYLFRKEGQNVTLSCEQNLNHDAMYWYRQDPGQGLRLIYYSQIVNDFQKGDIAEGYSVSREKKESFPLTVTSAQKNPTAFYLCASSRAWGVNTEAFFGQGTRLTVV.

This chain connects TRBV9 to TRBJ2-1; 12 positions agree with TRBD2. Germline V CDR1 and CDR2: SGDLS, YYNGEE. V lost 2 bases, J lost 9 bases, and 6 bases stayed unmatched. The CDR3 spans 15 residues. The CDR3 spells CASSVTSGSTSEQFF. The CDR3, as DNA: TGTGCCAGCAGCGTGACTAGCGGGAGTACTAGTGAGCAGTTCTTC.

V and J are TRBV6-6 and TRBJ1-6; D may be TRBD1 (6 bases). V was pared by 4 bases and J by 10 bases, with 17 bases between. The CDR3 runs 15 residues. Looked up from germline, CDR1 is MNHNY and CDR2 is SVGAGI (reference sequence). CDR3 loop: CASSSSDRLGSPLHF. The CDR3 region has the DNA TGTGCCAGCAGTTCCTCGGACAGACTGGGGTCACCCCTCCACTTT.

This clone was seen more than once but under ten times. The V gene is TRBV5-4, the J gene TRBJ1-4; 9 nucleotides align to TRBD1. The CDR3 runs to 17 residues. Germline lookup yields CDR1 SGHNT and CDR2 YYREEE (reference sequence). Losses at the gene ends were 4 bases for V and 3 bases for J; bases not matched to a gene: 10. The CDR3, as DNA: TGTGCCAGCAGCAGCCGCGGACAGGGGATGTCTAATGAAAAACTGTTTTTT. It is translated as CASSSRGQGMSNEKLFF. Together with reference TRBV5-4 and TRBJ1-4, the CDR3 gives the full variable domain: ETGVTQSPTHLIKTRGQQVTLRCSSQSGHNTVSWYQQALGQGPQFIFQYYREEENGRGNFPPRFSGLQFPNYSSELNVNALELDDSALYLCASSSRGQGMSNEKLFFGSGTQLSVL.

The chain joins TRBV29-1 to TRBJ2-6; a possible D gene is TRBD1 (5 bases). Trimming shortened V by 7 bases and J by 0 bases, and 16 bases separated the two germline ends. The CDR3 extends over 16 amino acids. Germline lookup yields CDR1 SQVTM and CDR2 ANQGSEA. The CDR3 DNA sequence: TGCAGCGCCGCACAGGATGTGGACTCTGGGGCCAACGTCCTGACTTTC. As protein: CSAAQDVDSGANVLTF.

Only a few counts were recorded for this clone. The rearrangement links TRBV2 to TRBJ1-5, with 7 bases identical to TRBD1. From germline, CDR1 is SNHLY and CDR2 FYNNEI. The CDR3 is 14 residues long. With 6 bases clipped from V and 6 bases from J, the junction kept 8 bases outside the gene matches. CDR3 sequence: CASSGDRVFQPQHF. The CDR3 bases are TGTGCCAGCAGCGGAGACAGGGTTTTTCAGCCCCAGCATTTT.

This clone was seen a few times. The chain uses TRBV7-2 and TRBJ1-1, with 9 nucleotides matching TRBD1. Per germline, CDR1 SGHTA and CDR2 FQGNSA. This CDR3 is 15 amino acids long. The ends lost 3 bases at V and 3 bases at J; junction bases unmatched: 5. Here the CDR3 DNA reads TGTGCCAGCAGCTTTACAGGGGGCGGGTACACTGAAGCTTTCTTT. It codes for CASSFTGGGYTEAFF. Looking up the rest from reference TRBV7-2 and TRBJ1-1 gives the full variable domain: GAGVSQSPSNKVTEKGKDVELRCDPISGHTALYWYRQSLGQGLEFLIYFQGNSAPDKSGLPSDRFSAERTGGSVSTLTIQRTQQEDSAVYLCASSFTGGGYTEAFFGQGTRLTVV.

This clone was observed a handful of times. CDR3 in DNA: TGTGCCAGCAGTTACGCGACAGGGGGCGGTTCACCCCTCCACTTT. It specifies CASSYATGGGSPLHF. The chain is built from TRBV6-5 and TRBJ1-6, with TRBD1 matching over 10 bases. The germline V gene encodes CDR1 MNHEY and CDR2 SVGAGI. The CDR3 spans 15 residues. Losses at the gene ends were 2 bases for V and 9 bases for J; bases not matched to a gene: 4.

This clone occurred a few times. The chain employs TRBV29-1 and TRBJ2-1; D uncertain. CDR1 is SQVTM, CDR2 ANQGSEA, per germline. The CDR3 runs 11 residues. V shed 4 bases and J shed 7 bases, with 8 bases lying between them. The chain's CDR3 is CSVVGVNEQFF. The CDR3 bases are TGCAGCGTTGTCGGTGTTAATGAGCAGTTCTTC.

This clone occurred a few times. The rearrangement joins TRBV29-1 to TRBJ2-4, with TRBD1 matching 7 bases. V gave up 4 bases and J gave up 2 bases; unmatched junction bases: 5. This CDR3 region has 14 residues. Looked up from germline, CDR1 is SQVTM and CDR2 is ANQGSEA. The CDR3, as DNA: TGCAGCGTTGTGCAGGGGGTATCCAAAAACATTCAGTACTTC. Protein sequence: CSVVQGVSKNIQYF.

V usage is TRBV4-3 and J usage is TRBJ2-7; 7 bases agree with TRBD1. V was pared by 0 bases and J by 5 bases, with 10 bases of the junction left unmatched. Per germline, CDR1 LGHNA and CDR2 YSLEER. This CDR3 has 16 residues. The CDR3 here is CASSQDLGGFQDEQYF. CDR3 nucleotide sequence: TGCGCCAGCAGCCAAGATTTAGGGGGCTTTCAGGACGAGCAGTACTTC.

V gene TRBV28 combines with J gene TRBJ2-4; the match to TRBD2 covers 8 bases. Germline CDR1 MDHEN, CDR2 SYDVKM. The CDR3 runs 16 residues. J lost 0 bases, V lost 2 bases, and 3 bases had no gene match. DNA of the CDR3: TGTGCCAGCAGTTTACTCGGGAGGGGAGCCAAAAACATTCAGTACTTC. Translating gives CASSLLGRGAKNIQYF.